These 15 T cell receptor beta chains came from one sample sequenced in a study of T cells expressing NK-cell markers. TCRdb reprocessed the 5' RACE reads and stores each CDR3 protein as one record, lacking DNA. This repertoire comprises around 470,000 distinct CDR3 sequences; its ten largest clones make up over 1.3%. The sequenced sample was blood T cells: a sorted CD56 or NKG2C T cell subset, CD4+ or CD8+ T cells, or bulk PBMC T cells (not recorded which). The source of these receptors is a woman between 50 and 59 years old in good health.

The V gene is TRBV12-3 or TRBV12-4, the J gene TRBJ1-4; TCRdb's D gene call, TRBD1, goes unchecked for lack of DNA. There are 16 residues in the CDR3. This CDR3 reads CASSSGTPATNEKLFF.

The genes are TRBV20-1 and TRBJ1-1; TCRdb selects TRBD1, and the lack of DNA leaves this call unchecked. Germline V lookup: CDR1 DFQATT, CDR2 SNEGSKA (reference sequence). The CDR3 covers 14 residues. This chain's CDR3 is CSASTGGMNTEAFF.

This chain uses TRBV29-1 with TRBJ2-2; TCRdb indicates TRBD2, and absent DNA this call remains unverified. The CDR3 has 14 amino acids. Germline V lookup: CDR1 SQVTM, CDR2 ANQGSEA. The chain's CDR3 is CSVRTSATDGELFF.

V gene TRBV4-1 combines with J gene TRBJ2-2; the D call of TRBD1 rests on TCRdb alone, since no DNA is present to check it. Germline CDR1 MGHRA, CDR2 YSYEKL. The CDR3 has 16 amino acids. The CDR3 loop reads CASSYDRGLNTGELFF.

The rearrangement uses TRBV4-1 and TRBJ2-1; as DNA is missing, the TRBD2 call by TCRdb cannot be tested. This CDR3 contains 17 residues. CDR1 is MGHRA and CDR2 is YSYEKL in the germline V gene. The CDR3 loop is CASSQDRRRSAYNEQFF.

The chain carries TRBV18 and TRBJ2-2; TCRdb picks TRBD1, but there is no DNA to check that call. CDR1 and CDR2 from the germline V gene are KGHSH and LQKENI. The CDR3 length is 17 residues. This CDR3 is CASSPGQGNANTGELFF.

The V gene is TRBV5-6, the J gene TRBJ2-1; the D call from TCRdb, TRBD1, cannot be confirmed without DNA. This CDR3 is 13 amino acids long. Germline values: CDR1 SGHDT, CDR2 YYEEEE. The CDR3 is CASSFNIGGEQFF.

This rearrangement joins TRBV5-4 to TRBJ2-1; TCRdb indicates TRBD2, and absent DNA this call remains unverified. Germline CDR1 SGHNT, CDR2 YYREEE (reference sequence). The CDR3 is made up of 14 amino acids. CDR3 in amino acids: CASSSGLDYNEQFF. The full variable domain, in which reference TRBV5-4 and TRBJ2-1 provide the parts outside the CDR3, is ETGVTQSPTHLIKTRGQQVTLRCSSQSGHNTVSWYQQALGQGPQFIFQYYREEENGRGNFPPRFSGLQFPNYSSELNVNALELDDSALYLCASSSGLDYNEQFFGPGTRLTVL.

The CDR3 sequence is CAWRPDQGQPQHF. The chain has TRBV30 and TRBJ1-5. CDR1 and CDR2 (germline): GTSNPN, SVGIG (reference sequence). This CDR3 is built from 13 residues.

J is TRBJ2-1 and V is TRBV10-3; the D gene TCRdb calls, TRBD2, cannot be checked with no DNA. CDR1 is ENHRY and CDR2 is SYGVKD in the germline V gene. This CDR3 contains 15 residues. The CDR3 here is CAISLTSGKDSEQFF.

The chain recombines TRBV2 with TRBJ2-4; TCRdb designates TRBD2, a call that cannot be tested without DNA. Germline lookup yields CDR1 SNHLY and CDR2 FYNNEI. CDR3 size: 13 residues. The CDR3 region is CASGRDSSNIQYF.

The chain carries TRBV6-1 and TRBJ1-1. The CDR3 extends over 13 amino acids. Germline values: CDR1 MNHNS, CDR2 SASEGT. The CDR3 spells CASSETEDTEAFF.

This chain uses TRBV6-5 with TRBJ2-3. This CDR3 comprises 15 residues. Germline V gives CDR1 MNHEY, CDR2 SVGAGI. CDR3 residues: CASSYSQYSTDTQYF.

The chain combines TRBV2 with TRBJ1-6. This CDR3 has 15 amino acids. From germline, CDR1 is SNHLY and CDR2 FYNNEI. CDR3 sequence: CASQLDSSYNSPLHF.

The rearrangement joins TRBV5-1 to TRBJ2-1; TCRdb returns TRBD2, unconfirmable since there is no DNA. Germline-derived CDR1 and CDR2 are SGHRS and YFSETQ. The CDR3 extends over 15 amino acids. This chain's CDR3 is CASSLWGGRGSEQFF.